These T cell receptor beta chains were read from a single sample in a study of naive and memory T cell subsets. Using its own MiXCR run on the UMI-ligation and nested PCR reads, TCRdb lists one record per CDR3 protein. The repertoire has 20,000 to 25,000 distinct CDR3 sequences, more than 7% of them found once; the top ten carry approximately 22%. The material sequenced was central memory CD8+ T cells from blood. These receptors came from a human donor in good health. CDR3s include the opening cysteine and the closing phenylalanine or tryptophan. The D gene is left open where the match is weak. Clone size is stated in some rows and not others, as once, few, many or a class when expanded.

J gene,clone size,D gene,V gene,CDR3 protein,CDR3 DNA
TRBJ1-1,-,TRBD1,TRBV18,CASSRGGLQAFF,TGTGCCAGCTCACGAGGGGGCCTCCAAGCTTTCTTT
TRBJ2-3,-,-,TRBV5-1,CASSPSTDTQYF,TGCGCCAGCAGCCCGAGCACAGATACGCAGTATTTT
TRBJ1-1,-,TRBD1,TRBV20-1,CSASHTETGVTEAFF,TGCAGTGCTAGCCACACCGAGACAGGGGTGACTGAAGCTTTCTTT
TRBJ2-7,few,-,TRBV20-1,CSARITSYEQYF,TGCAGTGCTAGAATTACCAGCTACGAGCAGTACTTC
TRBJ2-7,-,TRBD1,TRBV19,CASSQTGQGIEQYF,TGTGCCAGTAGCCAGACGGGACAGGGGATCGAGCAGTACTTC
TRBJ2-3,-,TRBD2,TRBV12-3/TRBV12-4,CASRPPVPGLAADTQYF,TGTGCCAGCAGACCCCCAGTACCGGGACTAGCGGCAGATACGCAGTATTTT
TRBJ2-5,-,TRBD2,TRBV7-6,CASSFLLAGVETQYF,TGTGCCAGCAGCTTCTTACTAGCGGGAGTGGAGACCCAGTACTTC
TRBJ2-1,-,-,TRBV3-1,CASSQEAGVNEQFF,TGTGCCAGCAGCCAAGAAGCAGGGGTCAATGAGCAGTTCTTC
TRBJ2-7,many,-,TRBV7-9,CASEPGDRYEQYF,TGTGCCAGCGAGCCAGGGGACCGCTACGAGCAGTACTTC
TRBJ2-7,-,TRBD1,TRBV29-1,CSATGTGYGYEQYF,TGCAGCGCCACTGGGACAGGGTACGGCTACGAGCAGTACTTC
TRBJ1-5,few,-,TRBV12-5,CASGLGVQPQHF,TGTGCTAGTGGTTTAGGGGTTCAGCCCCAGCATTTT